The subject of this entry is one TCR beta chain. No cognate antigen has been identified for it. No much larger clonotype is one base removed from it; base qualities were not supplied. TCRbeta CDR3 regions were amplified from genomic DNA by means of the immunoSEQ Assay, a bias-controlled multiplex PCR. The original pipeline was this. Nucleated cell counts per sample were estimated from amplification of reference gene primers within the assay. To quantify the absolute abundance of each unique TCRbeta CDR3 rearrangement, sequence reads were collapsed and filtered. For each sample, productive Simpson clonality was calculated as the square root of Simpson's diversity index across productive rearrangements. Sourced from immuneACCESS, this table was stored by TCRdb with only in-frame sequences that have V and J called. A share of the clones is absent; for the studies checked, an unresolved V gene accounts for under half, and the remainder has no known explanation. V and J calls and clone size are copied from that table; D and trimming were computed from the DNA. This sample holds some 240,000 clones; 65% to 90% were observed only once. The ten top clones hold under 1.5% of the sample.

Another Seattle source contributed samples from volunteer blood donors who had recovered from COVID-19. Whole blood was collected in K2EDTA tubes by collaborating institutions according to the institutions' own protocols. For TCRbeta analysis, collaborators shipped samples as frozen whole blood, isolated PBMCs, or DNA extracted from either of those sample types. The data stem from a study of blood T cell repertoires in COVID-19 (dated by TCRdb to between 2020 and 2021). Turning to the overall study: The collaborator samples originated in the United States, Italy and Spain and spanned the acute and convalescent phases of COVID-19. Subjects who had been exposed to COVID-19, were actively infected with it, or had recovered from it provided the deeply sampled blood TCRbeta repertoires that made up the dataset. Nearly every sample came with metadata listing a de-identified subject ID, COVID-19 status, age in years and sex. The samples were drawn from two sources: the first 160 participants of the ongoing ImmuneRACE study, and over 1,000 subjects contributed by 6 global collaborators. The prospective study material was composed of cDNA or gDNA derived from T cells, B-cell-depleted T cells, or PBMCs. The repertoires were made available in a free public database intended to serve as a resource for research on the immune response to SARS-CoV-2. Where available, HLA class I and class II types were obtained from metadata supplied by the sample provider rather than from assay-based typing. The full study reports these points: Clinical and demographic metadata were provided uncurated, with the amount varying by source and participant.

This clonotype was obtained from a woman aged 40 to 50 who had recovered from COVID-19. Sequences were obtained from peripheral blood.

The CDR3 is CASSWGENEKLFF. The sequence in DNA is TGCGCCAGCAGTTGGGGGGAGAATGAAAAACTGTTTTTT. This chain is built from TRBV5-1 and TRBJ1-4; TRBD1 is a weak D gene call, 5 bases matching. CDR3 length: 13 amino acids, cysteine to phenylalanine. The entry retains the CDR3 DNA only, 39 bases that are in frame from base 1. For CDR1 and CDR2, the germline V gene lists SGHRS and YFSETQ. Between the V and J ends, shortened by 5 bases and 5 bases respectively, the junction contains 10 bases.